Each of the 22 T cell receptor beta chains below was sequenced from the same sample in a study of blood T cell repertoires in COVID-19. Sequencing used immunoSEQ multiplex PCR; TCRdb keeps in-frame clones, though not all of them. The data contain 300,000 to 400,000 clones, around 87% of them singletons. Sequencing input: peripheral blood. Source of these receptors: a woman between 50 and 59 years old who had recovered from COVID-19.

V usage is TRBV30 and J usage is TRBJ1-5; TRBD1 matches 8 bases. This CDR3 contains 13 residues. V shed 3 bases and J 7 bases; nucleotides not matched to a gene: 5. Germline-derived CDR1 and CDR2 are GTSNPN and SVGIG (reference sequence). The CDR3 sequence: CAWSRGLRQPQHF. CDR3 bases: TGTGCCTGGAGCAGGGGGCTACGCCAGCCCCAGCATTTT.

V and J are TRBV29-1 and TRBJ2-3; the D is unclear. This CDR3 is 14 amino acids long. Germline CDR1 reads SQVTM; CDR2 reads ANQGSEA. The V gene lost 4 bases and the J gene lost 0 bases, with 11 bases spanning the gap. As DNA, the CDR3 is TGCAGCGTTGGCAGGCGCCTGAGCACAGATACGCAGTATTTT. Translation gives CSVGRRLSTDTQYF.

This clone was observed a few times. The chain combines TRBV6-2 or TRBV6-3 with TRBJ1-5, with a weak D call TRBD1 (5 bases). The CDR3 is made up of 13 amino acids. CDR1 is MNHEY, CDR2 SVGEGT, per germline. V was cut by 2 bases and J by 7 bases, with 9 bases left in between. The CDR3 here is CASSYQGGQPQHF. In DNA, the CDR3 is TGTGCCAGCAGTTACCAGGGTGGGCAGCCCCAGCATTTT.

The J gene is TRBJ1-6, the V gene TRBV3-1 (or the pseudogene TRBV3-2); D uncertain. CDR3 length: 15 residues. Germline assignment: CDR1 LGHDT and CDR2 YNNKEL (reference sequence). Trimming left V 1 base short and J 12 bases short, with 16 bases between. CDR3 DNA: TGTGCCAGCAGCCAAGGTTCTGGGAGGGTTGAACCCCTCCACTTT. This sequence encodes CASSQGSGRVEPLHF.

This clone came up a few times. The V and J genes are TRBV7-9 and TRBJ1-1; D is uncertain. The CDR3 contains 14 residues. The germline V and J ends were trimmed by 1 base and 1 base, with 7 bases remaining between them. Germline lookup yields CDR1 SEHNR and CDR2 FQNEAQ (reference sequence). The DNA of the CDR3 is TGTGCCAGCAGCTTAGATTCGGGGAACACTGAAGCTTTCTTT. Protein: CASSLDSGNTEAFF.

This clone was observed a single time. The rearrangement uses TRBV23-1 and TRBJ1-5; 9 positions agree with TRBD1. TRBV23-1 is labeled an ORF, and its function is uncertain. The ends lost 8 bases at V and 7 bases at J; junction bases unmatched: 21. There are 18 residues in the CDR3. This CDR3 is CASRIVGQGSLVLQPQHF. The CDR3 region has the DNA TGCGCCAGCCGAATCGTCGGACAGGGGTCCCTAGTATTGCAGCCCCAGCATTTT.

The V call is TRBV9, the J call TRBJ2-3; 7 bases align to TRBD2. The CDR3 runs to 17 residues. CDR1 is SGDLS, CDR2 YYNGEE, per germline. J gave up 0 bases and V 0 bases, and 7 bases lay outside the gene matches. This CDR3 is CASSVGLTSASTDTQYF. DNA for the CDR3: TGTGCCAGCAGCGTAGGTCTTACTAGCGCTAGCACAGATACGCAGTATTTT.

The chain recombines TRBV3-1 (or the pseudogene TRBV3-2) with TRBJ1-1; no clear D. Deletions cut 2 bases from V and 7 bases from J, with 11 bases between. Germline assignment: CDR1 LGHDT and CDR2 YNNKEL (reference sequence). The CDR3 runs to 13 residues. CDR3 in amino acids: CASSQLGEGEAFF. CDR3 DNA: TGTGCCAGCAGCCAATTAGGAGAGGGTGAAGCTTTCTTT.

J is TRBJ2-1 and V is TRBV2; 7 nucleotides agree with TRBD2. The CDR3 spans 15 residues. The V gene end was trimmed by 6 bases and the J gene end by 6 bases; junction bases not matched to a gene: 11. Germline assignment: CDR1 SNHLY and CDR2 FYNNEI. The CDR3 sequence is CASRQSGTPTNEQFF. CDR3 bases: TGTGCCAGCAGACAGAGCGGGACCCCCACCAATGAGCAGTTCTTC.

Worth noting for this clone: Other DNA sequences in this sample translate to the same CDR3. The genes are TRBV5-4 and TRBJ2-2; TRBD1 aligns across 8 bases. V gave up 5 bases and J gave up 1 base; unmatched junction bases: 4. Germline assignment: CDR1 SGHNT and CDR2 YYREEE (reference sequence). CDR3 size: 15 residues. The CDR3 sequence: CASRAGQGNTGELFF. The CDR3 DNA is TGTGCCAGCAGAGCCGGACAGGGGAACACCGGGGAGCTGTTTTTT.

The CDR3 DNA reads TGTGCCATCAGTGAGTCACAGGGGGTTGGGGGCTACACCTTC. Translating gives CAISESQGVGGYTF. The rearrangement links TRBV10-3 to TRBJ1-2, with 8 bases fitting TRBD1. CDR3 length equals 14 residues. Germline CDR1 reads ENHRY; CDR2 reads SYGVKD. V was pared by 0 bases and J by 8 bases, with 5 bases of the junction left unmatched.

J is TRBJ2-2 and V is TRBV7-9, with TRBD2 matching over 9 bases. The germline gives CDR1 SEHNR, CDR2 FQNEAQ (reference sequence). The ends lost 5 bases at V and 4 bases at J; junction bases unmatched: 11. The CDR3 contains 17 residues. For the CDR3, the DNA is TGTGCCAGCAGCGATCCTATAGCGGGGGTCGCCACCGGGGAGCTGTTTTTT. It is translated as CASSDPIAGVATGELFF.

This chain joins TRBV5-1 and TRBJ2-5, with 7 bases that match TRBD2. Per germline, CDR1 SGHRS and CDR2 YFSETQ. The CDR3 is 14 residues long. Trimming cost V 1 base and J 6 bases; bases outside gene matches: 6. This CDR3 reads CASSLYAGAQTQYF. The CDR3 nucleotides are TGCGCCAGCAGCTTGTATGCGGGAGCGCAGACCCAGTACTTC. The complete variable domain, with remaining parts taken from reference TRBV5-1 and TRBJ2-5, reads KAGVTQTPRYLIKTRGQQVTLSCSPISGHRSVSWYQQTPGQGLQFLFEYFSETQRNKGNFPGRFSGRQFSNSRSEMNVSTLELGDSALYLCASSLYAGAQTQYFGPGTRLLVL.

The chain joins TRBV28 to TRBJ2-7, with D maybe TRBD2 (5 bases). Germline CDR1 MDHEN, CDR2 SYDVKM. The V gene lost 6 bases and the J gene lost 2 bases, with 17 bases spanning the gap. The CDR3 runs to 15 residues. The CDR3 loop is CASSKNQDGAYEQYF. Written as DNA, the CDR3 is TGTGCCAGCAGCAAAAACCAGGACGGGGCCTACGAGCAGTACTTC.

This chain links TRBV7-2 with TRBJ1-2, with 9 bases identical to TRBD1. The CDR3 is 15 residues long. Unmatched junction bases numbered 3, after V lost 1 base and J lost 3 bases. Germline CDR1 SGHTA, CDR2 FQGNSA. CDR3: CASSLGQGDHYGYTF. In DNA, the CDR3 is TGTGCCAGCAGCTTAGGACAGGGGGATCACTATGGCTACACCTTC.

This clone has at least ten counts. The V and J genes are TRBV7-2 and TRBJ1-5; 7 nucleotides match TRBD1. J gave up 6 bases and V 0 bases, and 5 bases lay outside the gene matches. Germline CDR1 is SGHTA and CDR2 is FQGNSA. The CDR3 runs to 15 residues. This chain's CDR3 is CASSLAGGPSQPQHF. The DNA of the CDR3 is TGTGCCAGCAGCTTAGCAGGGGGCCCCAGTCAGCCCCAGCATTTT.

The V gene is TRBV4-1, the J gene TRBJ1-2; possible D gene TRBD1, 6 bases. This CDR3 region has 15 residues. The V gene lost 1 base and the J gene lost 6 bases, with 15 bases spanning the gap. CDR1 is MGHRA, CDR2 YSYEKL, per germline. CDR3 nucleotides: TGCGCCAGCAGCCAAGTCCGGGACAACTCCCATGGCTACACCTTC. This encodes CASSQVRDNSHGYTF.

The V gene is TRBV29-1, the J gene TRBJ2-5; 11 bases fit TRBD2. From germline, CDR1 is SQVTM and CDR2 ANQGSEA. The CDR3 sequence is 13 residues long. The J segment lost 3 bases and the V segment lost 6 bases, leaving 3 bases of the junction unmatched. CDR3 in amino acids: CSVLTSGEETQYF. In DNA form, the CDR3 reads TGCAGCGTCCTGACTAGCGGGGAAGAGACCCAGTACTTC.

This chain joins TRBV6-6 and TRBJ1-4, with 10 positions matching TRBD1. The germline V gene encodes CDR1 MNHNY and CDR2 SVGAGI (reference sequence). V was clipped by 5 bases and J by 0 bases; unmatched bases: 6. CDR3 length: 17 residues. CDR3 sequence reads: CASSPGQGVATNEKLFF. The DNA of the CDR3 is TGTGCCAGCAGTCCTGGACAGGGGGTTGCAACTAATGAAAAACTGTTTTTT.

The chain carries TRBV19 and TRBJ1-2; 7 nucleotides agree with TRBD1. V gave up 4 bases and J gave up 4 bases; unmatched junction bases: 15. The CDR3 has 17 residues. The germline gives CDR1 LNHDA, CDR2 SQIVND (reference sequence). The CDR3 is CASSTQGRPSMLYGYTF. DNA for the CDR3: TGTGCCAGTAGTACACAGGGGCGACCCTCCATGCTCTATGGCTACACCTTC.

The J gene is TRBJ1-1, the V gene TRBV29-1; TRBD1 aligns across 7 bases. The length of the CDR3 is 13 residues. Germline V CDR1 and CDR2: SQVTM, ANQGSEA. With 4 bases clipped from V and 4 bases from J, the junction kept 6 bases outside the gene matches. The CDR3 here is CSVGQGEVTEAFF. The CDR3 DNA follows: TGCAGCGTTGGGCAGGGGGAGGTCACTGAAGCTTTCTTT.

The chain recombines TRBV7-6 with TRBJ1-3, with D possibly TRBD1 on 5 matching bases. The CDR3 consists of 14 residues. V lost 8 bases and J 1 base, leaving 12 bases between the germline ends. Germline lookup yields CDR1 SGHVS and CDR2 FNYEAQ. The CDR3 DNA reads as TGTGCCAGCGGGGCCAGAAGGTCTGGAAACACCATATATTTT. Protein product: CASGARRSGNTIYF.